A selection of T cell receptor beta chains follows, all from one sample in a study of T cell changes during pregnancy in multiple sclerosis. Produced via immunoSEQ multiplex PCR; TCRdb's table is partial and in-frame only. The data hold some 100,000 clones, with around 92% observed a single time. Sequenced here: peripheral blood, sampled before pregnancy. The receptors come from a female donor with multiple sclerosis, enrolled in a pregnancy study. Both conserved end residues are part of each CDR3. D genes are given only for firm matches. Only some rows state a clone size, as once, few, many or a class for expanded clones.

J,length,D,size,V,CDR3,DNA
TRBJ2-4,15,TRBD1,.,TRBV15,CATSSGTDRKNIQYF,TGTGCCACCAGCAGCGGGACGGACAGGAAAAACATTCAGTACTTC
TRBJ2-2,14,TRBD1,.,TRBV27,CASNRDRFTGELFF,TGTGCCAGCAACCGGGACAGATTCACCGGGGAGCTGTTTTTT
TRBJ2-7,14,TRBD1,.,TRBV11-2,CASSFAGQGAEQYF,TGTGCCAGCAGTTTTGCGGGACAGGGCGCCGAGCAGTACTTC
TRBJ2-1,13,.,once,TRBV10-3,CAISEGGINEQFF,TGTGCCATCAGTGAAGGGGGAATCAATGAGCAGTTCTTC
TRBJ2-7,13,TRBD1,.,TRBV10-3,CAISDQGAGEQYF,TGTGCCATCAGTGACCAGGGGGCGGGGGAGCAGTACTTC
TRBJ1-2,13,.,.,TRBV30,CAWIEGPYYGYTF,TGTGCCTGGATTGAGGGCCCATACTATGGCTACACCTTC
TRBJ2-3,11,.,.,TRBV5-1,CASSLTDTQYF,TGCGCCAGCAGCCTCACAGATACGCAGTATTTT
TRBJ2-1,16,TRBD2,.,TRBV14,CVSSFRLAGSYNEQFF,TGTGTCAGCAGCTTTAGACTAGCGGGCTCCTACAATGAGCAGTTCTTC
TRBJ1-2,13,.,.,TRBV10-2,CASSMTGLYGYTF,TGCGCCAGCAGTATGACAGGTCTCTATGGCTACACCTTC
TRBJ2-1,17,TRBD2,.,TRBV7-2,CASSLEALAGAPGEQFF,TGTGCCAGCAGCTTAGAGGCACTAGCGGGAGCGCCGGGTGAGCAGTTCTTC
TRBJ2-2,14,TRBD1,.,TRBV29-1,CSGYSGQGTGELFF,TGCAGCGGCTACTCGGGACAGGGTACCGGGGAGCTGTTTTTT
TRBJ2-7,15,TRBD2,.,TRBV4-1,CASSHGLAAFYEQYF,TGCGCCAGCAGCCACGGACTAGCGGCGTTCTACGAGCAGTACTTC
TRBJ2-7,15,TRBD2,.,TRBV13,CASSYGTSGRYEQYF,TGTGCCAGCAGCTACGGGACTAGCGGGAGATACGAGCAGTACTTC
TRBJ1-2,14,.,.,TRBV30,CAWSVSAPRGGYTF,TGTGCCTGGAGTGTATCGGCACCCAGGGGAGGCTACACCTTC
TRBJ2-7,14,.,.,TRBV27,CASSAQDSSYEQYF,TGTGCCAGCAGTGCCCAGGACAGCTCCTACGAGCAGTACTTC
TRBJ2-3,17,TRBD2,.,TRBV7-2,CASSLDPSGRGKDTQYF,TGTGCCAGCAGCTTGGACCCTAGCGGGAGGGGGAAAGATACGCAGTATTTT
TRBJ2-7,12,.,.,TRBV2,CASRERVYEQYF,TGTGCCAGCAGGGAGCGGGTATACGAGCAGTACTTC
TRBJ2-2,15,TRBD1,.,TRBV28,CASSLGGTGTGELFF,TGTGCCAGCAGCCTAGGGGGGACAGGCACCGGGGAGCTGTTTTTT
TRBJ2-5,14,.,.,TRBV18,CASSPGGPLGTQYF,TGTGCCAGCTCACCAGGAGGTCCTCTAGGGACCCAGTACTTC
TRBJ2-5,14,TRBD2,.,TRBV5-1,CASSPIAGLETQYF,TGCGCCAGCAGCCCGATAGCGGGATTGGAGACCCAGTACTTC